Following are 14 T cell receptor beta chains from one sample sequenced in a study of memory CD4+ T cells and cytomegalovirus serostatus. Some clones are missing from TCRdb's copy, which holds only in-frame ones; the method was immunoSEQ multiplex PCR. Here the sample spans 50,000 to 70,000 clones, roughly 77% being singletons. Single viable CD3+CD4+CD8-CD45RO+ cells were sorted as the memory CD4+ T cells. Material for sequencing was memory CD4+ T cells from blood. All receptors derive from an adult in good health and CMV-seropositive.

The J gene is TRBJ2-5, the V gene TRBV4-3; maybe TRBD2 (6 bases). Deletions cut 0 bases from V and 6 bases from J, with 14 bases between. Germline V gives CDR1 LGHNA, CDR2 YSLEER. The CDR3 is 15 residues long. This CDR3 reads CASSQDRTGVQTQYF. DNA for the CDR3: TGCGCCAGCAGCCAAGATCGTACGGGGGTGCAGACCCAGTACTTC.

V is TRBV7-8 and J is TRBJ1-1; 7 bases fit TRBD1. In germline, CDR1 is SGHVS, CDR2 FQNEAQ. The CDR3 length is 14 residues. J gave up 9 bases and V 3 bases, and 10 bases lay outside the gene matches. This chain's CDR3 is CASSFSGTDQKAFF. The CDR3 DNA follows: TGTGCCAGCAGCTTCTCCGGGACAGACCAAAAAGCTTTCTTT. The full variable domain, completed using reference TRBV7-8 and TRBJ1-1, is GAGVSQSPRYKVAKRGQDVALRCDPISGHVSLFWYQQALGQGPEFLTYFQNEAQLDKSGLPSDRFFAERPEGSVSTLKIQRTQQEDSAVYLCASSFSGTDQKAFFGQGTRLTVV.

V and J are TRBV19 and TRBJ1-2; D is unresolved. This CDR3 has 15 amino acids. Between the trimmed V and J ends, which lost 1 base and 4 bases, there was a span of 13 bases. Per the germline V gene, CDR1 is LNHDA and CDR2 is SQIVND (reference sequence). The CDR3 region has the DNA TGTGCCAGTAGTATAGGCCGAAAATCCGGCTATGGCTACACCTTC. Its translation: CASSIGRKSGYGYTF.

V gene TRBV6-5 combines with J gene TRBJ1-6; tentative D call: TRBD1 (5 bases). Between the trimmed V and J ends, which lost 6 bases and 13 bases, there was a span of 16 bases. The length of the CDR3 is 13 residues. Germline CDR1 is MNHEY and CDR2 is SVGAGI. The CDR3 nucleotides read TGTGCCAGCAGGAGGACACCACTAGATCCCCTCCACTTT. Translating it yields CASRRTPLDPLHF.

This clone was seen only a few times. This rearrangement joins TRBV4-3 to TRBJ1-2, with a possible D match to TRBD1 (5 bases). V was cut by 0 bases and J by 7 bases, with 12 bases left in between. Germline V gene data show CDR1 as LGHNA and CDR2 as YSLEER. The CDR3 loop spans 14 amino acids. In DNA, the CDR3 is TGCGCCAGCAGCCAAGATGGGGCATCAGCTGGCTACACCTTC. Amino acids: CASSQDGASAGYTF.

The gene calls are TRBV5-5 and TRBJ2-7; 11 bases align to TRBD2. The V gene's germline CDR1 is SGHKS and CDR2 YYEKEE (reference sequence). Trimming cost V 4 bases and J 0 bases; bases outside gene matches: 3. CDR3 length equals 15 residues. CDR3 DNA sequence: TGTGCCAGCAGCCTAGCGGGAGGCAACTCCTACGAGCAGTACTTC. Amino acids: CASSLAGGNSYEQYF.

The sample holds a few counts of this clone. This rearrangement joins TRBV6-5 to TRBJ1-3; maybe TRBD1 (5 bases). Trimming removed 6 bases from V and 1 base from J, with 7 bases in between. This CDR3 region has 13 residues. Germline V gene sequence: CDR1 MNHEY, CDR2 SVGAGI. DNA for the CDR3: TGTGCCAGCAGCAGGGAATCTGGAAACACCATATATTTT. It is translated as CASSRESGNTIYF.

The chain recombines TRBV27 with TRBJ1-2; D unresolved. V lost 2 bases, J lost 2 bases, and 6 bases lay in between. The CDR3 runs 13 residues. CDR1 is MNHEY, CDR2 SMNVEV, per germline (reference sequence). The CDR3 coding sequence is TGTGCCAGCAGTTTAGGACGGAACTATGGCTACACCTTC. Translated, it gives CASSLGRNYGYTF.

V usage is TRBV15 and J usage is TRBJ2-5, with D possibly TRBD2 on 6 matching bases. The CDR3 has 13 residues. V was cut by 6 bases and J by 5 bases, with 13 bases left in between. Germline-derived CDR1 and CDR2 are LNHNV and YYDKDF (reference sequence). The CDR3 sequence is CATSTGGGETQYF. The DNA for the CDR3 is TGTGCCACCAGTACTGGTGGGGGGGAGACCCAGTACTTC.

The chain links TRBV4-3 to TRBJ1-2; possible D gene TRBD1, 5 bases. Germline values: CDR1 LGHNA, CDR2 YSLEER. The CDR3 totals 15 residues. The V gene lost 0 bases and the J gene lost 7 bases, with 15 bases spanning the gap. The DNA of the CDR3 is TGCGCCAGCAGCCAAGAATGGGACGGCACGGGTGGCTACACCTTC. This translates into CASSQEWDGTGGYTF.

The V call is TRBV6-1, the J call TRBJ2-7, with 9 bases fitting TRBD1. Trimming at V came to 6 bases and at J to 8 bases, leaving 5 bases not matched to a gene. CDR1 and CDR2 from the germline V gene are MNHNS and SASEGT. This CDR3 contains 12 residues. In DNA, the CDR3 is TGTGCCAGCAGCGCGGACAGGGGTCAGCAGTACGTC. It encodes CASSADRGQQYV.

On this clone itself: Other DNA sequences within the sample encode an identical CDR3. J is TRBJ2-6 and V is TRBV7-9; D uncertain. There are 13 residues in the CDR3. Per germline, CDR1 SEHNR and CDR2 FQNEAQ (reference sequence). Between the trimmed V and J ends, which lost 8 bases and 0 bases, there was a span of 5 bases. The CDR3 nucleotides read TGTGCCAGCTCGAGCTCTGGGGCCAACGTCCTGACTTTC. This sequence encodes CASSSSGANVLTF.

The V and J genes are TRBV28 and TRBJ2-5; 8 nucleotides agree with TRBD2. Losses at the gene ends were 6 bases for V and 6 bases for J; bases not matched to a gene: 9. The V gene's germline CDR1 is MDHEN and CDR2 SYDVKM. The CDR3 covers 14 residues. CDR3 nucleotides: TGTGCCAGCAGCCCAACGGGGGGGGCGAAGACCCAGTACTTC. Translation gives CASSPTGGAKTQYF.

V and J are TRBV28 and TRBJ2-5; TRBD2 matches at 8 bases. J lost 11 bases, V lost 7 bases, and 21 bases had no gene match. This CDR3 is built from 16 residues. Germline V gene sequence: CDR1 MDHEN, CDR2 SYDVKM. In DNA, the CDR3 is TGTGCCAGCAAACGGACCCCAGCGGGAGTACACGGGGAGCAGTACTTC. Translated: CASKRTPAGVHGEQYF.